These T cell receptor beta chains were read from a single sample in a study of early T cells in non-severe SARS-CoV-2 infection. TCRdb used MiXCR to reprocess the 5' RACE reads, holding one entry per CDR3 protein. The sample consists of 95,000 to 120,000 distinct CDR3 sequences, 9.5% to 13% of them appearing once. Sequences were obtained from whole blood. The receptors originated from an adult who was a healthcare worker with PCR-confirmed SARS-CoV-2 infection or an uninfected control (not recorded which). The CDR3 runs from the conserved cysteine through the conserved F or W. The D gene is left open where the match is weak. Size tells how often a clone was seen (once, few, many) or the class of an expanded clone, and some rows leave it out.

V: TRBV5-4; J: TRBJ1-2; length: 13; D: TRBD1; size: many; CDR3: CASSQDRKSGYTF; DNA: TGTGCCAGCAGCCAGGACAGGAAGAGTGGCTACACCTTC
V: TRBV11-2; J: TRBJ2-2; length: 16; D: TRBD2; size: .; CDR3: CASSRTSGSVTGELFF; DNA: TGTGCCAGCAGCAGGACTAGCGGGAGCGTTACCGGGGAGCTGTTTTTT
V: TRBV11-2; J: TRBJ2-1; length: 17; D: TRBD2; size: .; CDR3: CASSLGLAGPTYNEQFF; DNA: TGTGCCAGCAGCCTTGGACTAGCGGGGCCTACCTACAATGAGCAGTTCTTC
V: TRBV29-1; J: TRBJ1-1; length: 11; D: .; size: .; CDR3: CSASSTTEAFF; DNA: TGCAGCGCTTCCTCGACAACTGAAGCTTTCTTT
V: TRBV28; J: TRBJ1-6; length: 13; D: .; size: .; CDR3: CASSLLYNSPLHF; DNA: TGTGCCAGCAGCCTTCTTTATAATTCACCCCTCCACTTT
V: TRBV6-5; J: TRBJ1-2; length: 14; D: TRBD1; size: .; CDR3: CASSAGQGASGYTF; DNA: TGTGCCAGCAGTGCAGGACAGGGGGCAAGTGGCTACACCTTC
V: TRBV12-3/TRBV12-4; J: TRBJ2-3; length: 16; D: TRBD1; size: .; CDR3: CASSPGTGPVTDTQYF; DNA: TGTGCCAGCAGTCCCGGGACAGGTCCCGTCACAGATACGCAGTATTTT
V: TRBV4-2; J: TRBJ2-7; length: 17; D: .; size: .; CDR3: CASSQDTPQGNLYEQYF; DNA: TGTGCCAGCAGCCAAGATACTCCCCAGGGGAATTTGTACGAGCAGTACTTC
V: TRBV5-1; J: TRBJ1-2; length: 17; D: TRBD1; size: few; CDR3: CASSRLLGTGANYGYTF; DNA: TGCGCCAGCAGCCGCTTACTGGGGACAGGTGCGAACTATGGCTACACCTTC
V: TRBV5-4; J: TRBJ1-1; length: 13; D: .; size: few; CDR3: CASSSQGRKKGFF; DNA: TGTGCCAGCAGCTCCCAGGGTAGGAAGAAAGGTTTCTTT
V: TRBV20-1; J: TRBJ1-1; length: 12; D: .; size: many; CDR3: CSARGPGPEAFF; DNA: TGCAGTGCTAGAGGCCCCGGCCCTGAAGCTTTCTTT
V: TRBV14; J: TRBJ1-6; length: 14; D: .; size: many; CDR3: CASSHMTVNSPLHF; DNA: TGTGCCAGCAGCCATATGACAGTTAATTCACCCCTCCACTTT
V: TRBV6-2/TRBV6-3; J: TRBJ1-5; length: 16; D: .; size: many; CDR3: CASSSTRGSNNQPQHF; DNA: TGTGCCAGCAGCTCCACCCGCGGGTCTAATAATCAGCCCCAGCATTTT
V: TRBV28; J: TRBJ2-7; length: 14; D: .; size: many; CDR3: CASSQTFAWFEQYF; DNA: TGTGCCAGCAGTCAAACCTTTGCCTGGTTCGAGCAGTACTTC
V: TRBV14; J: TRBJ1-1; length: 16; D: .; size: many; CDR3: CASSQDWILGYTEAFF; DNA: TGTGCCAGCAGCCAAGATTGGATTCTGGGCTACACTGAAGCTTTCTTT
V: TRBV7-9; J: TRBJ2-1; length: 16; D: TRBD1; size: few; CDR3: CASSPRGQSSYNEQFF; DNA: TGTGCCAGCAGCCCACGGGGACAGAGCTCCTACAATGAGCAGTTCTTC
V: TRBV2; J: TRBJ2-1; length: 16; D: .; size: few; CDR3: CASSEGTGGFTNEQFF; DNA: TGTGCCAGCAGTGAAGGGACTGGGGGGTTCACAAATGAGCAGTTCTTC
V: TRBV20-1; J: TRBJ2-5; length: 17; D: .; size: .; CDR3: CSASPKKRVTWAETQYF; DNA: TGCAGTGCTAGCCCGAAGAAGCGGGTCACCTGGGCGGAGACCCAGTACTTC
V: TRBV21-1; J: TRBJ1-5; length: 19; D: .; size: .; CDR3: CASSKRETDGVISNQPQHF; DNA: TGTGCCAGCAGCAAGAGGGAAACCGATGGTGTCATAAGCAATCAGCCCCAGCATTTT
V: TRBV12-3/TRBV12-4; J: TRBJ1-2; length: 18; D: TRBD1; size: many; CDR3: CASSLYSLRDSANYGYTF; DNA: TGTGCCAGCAGTTTATACAGCCTGCGGGACAGCGCTAACTATGGCTACACCTTC
V: TRBV6-1; J: TRBJ1-1; length: 14; D: .; size: .; CDR3: CASREGPSRTEAFF; DNA: TGTGCCAGCAGGGAGGGGCCTTCGCGAACTGAAGCTTTCTTT
V: TRBV19; J: TRBJ1-2; length: 14; D: TRBD1; size: many; CDR3: CASTRTGRFYGYTF; DNA: TGTGCCAGTACCCGGACAGGTCGGTTTTATGGCTACACCTTC
V: TRBV6-6; J: TRBJ1-5; length: 13; D: .; size: .; CDR3: CASSFASNQPQHF; DNA: TGTGCCAGCAGTTTTGCAAGCAATCAGCCCCAGCATTTT
V: TRBV13; J: TRBJ2-7; length: 15; D: TRBD1; size: .; CDR3: CASSLGHRGAYEQYF; DNA: TGTGCCAGCAGCTTAGGCCACAGGGGGGCCTACGAGCAGTACTTC
V: TRBV10-3; J: TRBJ1-1; length: 13; D: .; size: few; CDR3: CAISGRGGTEAFF; DNA: TGTGCCATCAGTGGTCGGGGGGGCACTGAAGCTTTCTTT
V: TRBV4-1; J: TRBJ2-3; length: 16; D: .; size: many; CDR3: CASSQDPGGLTDTQYF; DNA: TGCGCCAGCAGCCAAGATCCGGGGGGCCTCACAGATACGCAGTATTTT
V: TRBV12-5; J: TRBJ1-2; length: 13; D: .; size: many; CDR3: CASGPRENYGYTF; DNA: TGTGCTAGTGGTCCCCGGGAGAACTATGGCTACACCTTC
V: TRBV20-1; J: TRBJ2-1; length: 16; D: .; size: .; CDR3: CSARDWNPLARDEQFF; DNA: TGCAGTGCTAGAGATTGGAATCCGCTAGCTCGCGATGAGCAGTTCTTC
V: TRBV29-1; J: TRBJ2-7; length: 14; D: .; size: few; CDR3: CSVEGLGGNYEQYF; DNA: TGCAGCGTTGAAGGGTTGGGGGGCAACTACGAGCAGTACTTC
V: TRBV29-1; J: TRBJ2-7; length: 12; D: TRBD2; size: once; CDR3: CSVAGGPYEQYF; DNA: TGCAGCGTTGCGGGGGGGCCGTACGAGCAGTACTTC
V: TRBV29-1; J: TRBJ2-2; length: 14; D: .; size: .; CDR3: CSVDVSGGLQELFF; DNA: TGCAGCGTTGACGTCTCTGGGGGGCTGCAGGAGCTGTTTTTT
V: TRBV10-3; J: TRBJ1-1; length: 13; D: .; size: few; CDR3: CAISPTPNTEAFF; DNA: TGTGCCATCAGCCCGACACCGAACACTGAAGCTTTCTTT
V: TRBV27; J: TRBJ1-1; length: 14; D: .; size: many; CDR3: CASSPPGWNTEAFF; DNA: TGTGCCAGCAGTCCCCCGGGCTGGAACACTGAAGCTTTCTTT
V: TRBV4-1; J: TRBJ2-7; length: 17; D: .; size: .; CDR3: CASSVKRVDTLAYEQYF; DNA: TGCGCCAGCAGCGTCAAGAGGGTAGACACCCTCGCCTACGAGCAGTACTTC
V: TRBV4-1; J: TRBJ2-1; length: 11; D: .; size: .; CDR3: CASSQGLYPFF; DNA: TGCGCCAGCAGCCAGGGACTTTACCCCTTCTTC
V: TRBV12-3/TRBV12-4; J: TRBJ2-1; length: 17; D: TRBD2; size: many; CDR3: CASSSSPGLAGNNEQFF; DNA: TGTGCCAGCAGTTCTAGCCCGGGGCTAGCGGGGAACAATGAGCAGTTCTTC
V: TRBV11-1; J: TRBJ2-7; length: 16; D: .; size: many; CDR3: CASSSPTGNSYGEQYF; DNA: TGTGCCAGCAGCTCACCCACAGGGAATTCTTACGGCGAGCAGTACTTC
V: TRBV2; J: TRBJ1-6; length: 12; D: TRBD1; size: many; CDR3: CARGTENSPLHF; DNA: TGTGCCAGAGGGACAGAGAATTCACCCCTCCACTTT
V: TRBV7-9; J: TRBJ2-7; length: 15; D: TRBD1; size: .; CDR3: CASSPRTGSSYEQYF; DNA: TGTGCCAGCAGCCCCCGGACAGGGTCCTCCTACGAGCAGTACTTC
V: TRBV9; J: TRBJ1-6; length: 15; D: .; size: many; CDR3: CASSVAGAHNSPLHF; DNA: TGTGCCAGCAGCGTAGCAGGGGCGCATAATTCACCCCTCCACTTT
V: TRBV30; J: TRBJ1-2; length: 14; D: .; size: few; CDR3: CAWTPNVGIYGYTF; DNA: TGTGCCTGGACGCCAAATGTGGGGATCTATGGCTACACCTTC
V: TRBV19; J: TRBJ1-4; length: 16; D: .; size: few; CDR3: CASSIFRTSTNEKLFF; DNA: TGTGCCAGTAGTATTTTCAGGACTTCAACTAATGAAAAACTGTTTTTT
V: TRBV5-1; J: TRBJ2-2; length: 16; D: .; size: many; CDR3: CASSLVLGANTGELFF; DNA: TGCGCCAGCAGCTTGGTCCTCGGTGCGAACACCGGGGAGCTGTTTTTT
V: TRBV6-1; J: TRBJ1-5; length: 14; D: .; size: .; CDR3: CASNPAGEQQPQHF; DNA: TGTGCCAGCAACCCAGCGGGTGAGCAGCAGCCCCAGCATTTT